What follows are 27 T cell receptor beta chains derived from one specimen sequenced in a study of shared T cell receptors in the human thymus. TCRdb's copy holds only in-frame clones and misses some; the assay was immunoSEQ multiplex PCR. The table shows hundreds of thousands of clones, with about 87% occurring only once. Another study also made use of these data, one on human thymus T cells.

Sequencing input: thymocytes. The receptor set was obtained from a boy younger than two with a congenital heart defect.

The rearrangement uses TRBV5-5 and TRBJ1-5, with a weak D call TRBD1 (6 bases). Trimming took off 3 bases at V and 5 bases at J, with 21 bases between the two ends. There are 17 residues in the CDR3. Germline loops: CDR1 SGHKS, CDR2 YYEKEE (reference sequence). The CDR3: CASSSARQDFSHQPQHF. CDR3 coding DNA: TGTGCCAGCAGCTCAGCACGACAGGATTTTTCCCATCAGCCCCAGCATTTT.

The chain couples TRBV6-5 to TRBJ2-7; possible D gene TRBD2, 6 bases. This CDR3 has 14 residues. V gave up 6 bases and J gave up 0 bases, with 12 bases separating them. Germline V CDR1 and CDR2: MNHEY, SVGAGI. Written as DNA, the CDR3 is TGTGCCAGCAGCCCTTTCGGGGGCTCCTACGAGCAGTACTTC. Its translation: CASSPFGGSYEQYF.

CDR3 in DNA: TGTGCCAGCAGCCCCAGCGGGGGTCGAGGCAATCAGCCCCAGCATTTT. It is translated as CASSPSGGRGNQPQHF. The J gene is TRBJ1-5, the V gene TRBV7-2; D might be TRBD1 (5 bases). The CDR3 is 16 residues long. The V end was cut by 5 bases, the J end by 2 bases, with 16 bases between. Looked up from germline, CDR1 is SGHTA and CDR2 is FQGNSA.

The DNA for the CDR3 is TGTGCCAGCAGTTACAGGGGCAATGAGGCTTTCTTT. Translating gives CASSYRGNEAFF. J is TRBJ1-1 and V is TRBV6-5, with D possibly matching TRBD1 (5 bases). V was pared by 2 bases and J by 11 bases, with 12 bases between. CDR1 MNHEY and CDR2 SVGAGI come from the germline V gene. There are 12 residues in the CDR3.

This clone has only a few counts. The chain has TRBV4-3 and TRBJ1-4, with unresolved D. The CDR3 sequence is 13 residues long. Trimming took 6 bases from V and 0 from J, leaving 5 bases between them. The germline V gene encodes CDR1 LGHNA and CDR2 YSLEER. Written as DNA, the CDR3 is TGCGCCAGCAGTGTCGCAACTAATGAAAAACTGTTTTTT. It is translated as CASSVATNEKLFF.

The J gene is TRBJ2-1, the V gene TRBV5-1, with TRBD2 matching 12 bases. The J segment lost 5 bases and the V segment lost 4 bases, leaving 4 bases of the junction unmatched. The germline gives CDR1 SGHRS, CDR2 YFSETQ. This CDR3 has 15 residues. The CDR3 DNA sequence: TGCGCCAGCAGCCGGGGGACTAGCGGGCACAATGAGCAGTTCTTC. It specifies CASSRGTSGHNEQFF.

The rearrangement uses TRBV30 and TRBJ2-3, with 14 bases lining up with TRBD2. The ends lost 3 bases at V and 2 bases at J; junction bases unmatched: 22. The CDR3 covers 22 residues. Germline loops: CDR1 GTSNPN, CDR2 SVGIG (reference sequence). The CDR3 loop reads CAWSVPTHVTSGRAEFTDTQYF. In DNA, the CDR3 is TGTGCCTGGAGCGTACCTACCCATGTGACTAGCGGGAGGGCCGAATTCACAGATACGCAGTATTTT.

This clone was counted a single time. The chain links TRBV28 to TRBJ1-1, with 9 bases identical to TRBD1. V shed 3 bases, J shed 7 bases, and the junction held 9 bases outside the gene matches. CDR1 and CDR2 (germline): MDHEN, SYDVKM. CDR3 length: 15 residues. CDR3 loop: CASSFPGQGSFEAFF. The CDR3 DNA reads TGTGCCAGCAGTTTTCCCGGACAGGGGTCTTTTGAAGCTTTCTTT. The full variable domain, completed using reference TRBV28 and TRBJ1-1, is DVKVTQSSRYLVKRTGEKVFLECVQDMDHENMFWYRQDPGLGLRLIYFSYDVKMKEKGDIPEGYSVSREKKERFSLILESASTNQTSMYLCASSFPGQGSFEAFFGQGTRLTVV.

This clone has only a few counts. The V and J genes are TRBV19 and TRBJ1-5; 7 bases line up with TRBD1. The CDR3 sequence is 18 residues long. Germline-derived CDR1 and CDR2 are LNHDA and SQIVND (reference sequence). The ends lost 4 bases at V and 2 bases at J; junction bases unmatched: 14. The CDR3 nucleotides are TGTGCCAGTAGTAACGGGCGGACAGGAGGGCGCGGCAATCAGCCCCAGCATTTT. It yields the protein CASSNGRTGGRGNQPQHF. The complete variable domain, with remaining parts taken from reference TRBV19 and TRBJ1-5, reads DGGITQSPKYLFRKEGQNVTLSCEQNLNHDAMYWYRQDPGQGLRLIYYSQIVNDFQKGDIAEGYSVSREKKESFPLTVTSAQKNPTAFYLCASSNGRTGGRGNQPQHFGDGTRLSIL.

The rearrangement uses TRBV29-1 and TRBJ1-2, with 10 positions matching TRBD1. The CDR3 totals 15 residues. Germline trimming cut 4 bases from V and 5 bases from J; bases unmatched to any gene: 10. Germline V gene lookup returns CDR1 SQVTM and CDR2 ANQGSEA. In nucleotides, the CDR3 is TGCAGCGTTGGTGTTGGGGACAGGGGCCCGTATGGCTACACCTTC. This sequence encodes CSVGVGDRGPYGYTF.

For this clone: Other DNA sequences in the sample encode the same CDR3. The rearrangement joins TRBV4-1 to TRBJ2-1, with D possibly being TRBD2 (5 bases). CDR1 is MGHRA and CDR2 is YSYEKL in the germline V gene. The V gene lost 4 bases and the J gene lost 4 bases, with 5 bases spanning the gap. CDR3 length: 12 amino acids. The CDR3 region is CASSPGYNEQFF. In DNA form, the CDR3 reads TGCGCCAGCAGCCCGGGATACAATGAGCAGTTCTTC.

The genes are TRBV6-1 and TRBJ1-5; D is unclear. The germline V gene has CDR1 MNHNS and CDR2 SASEGT. Trimming took 3 bases from V and 7 from J, leaving 7 bases between them. The CDR3 length is 12 residues. In DNA form, the CDR3 reads TGTGCCAGCAGTGACGAGGTACAGCCCCAGCATTTT. Amino acids: CASSDEVQPQHF.

The rearrangement uses TRBV4-1 and TRBJ2-3, with a tentative D call TRBD2 (6 bases). V was trimmed by 0 bases and J by 5 bases, leaving 15 bases between them. This CDR3 spans 16 amino acids. Germline lookup yields CDR1 MGHRA and CDR2 YSYEKL. As DNA, the CDR3 is TGCGCCAGCAGCCAAGACGCACGGGACTTCCGAGATACGCAGTATTTT. As protein: CASSQDARDFRDTQYF.

As to this clone: The sample has other DNA sequences that encode this CDR3 too. The chain joins TRBV28 to TRBJ1-4; 8 bases are shared with TRBD1. CDR3 length equals 14 residues. The V and J ends lost 4 bases and 8 bases, in that order; junction bases with no gene match: 6. Looked up from germline, CDR1 is MDHEN and CDR2 is SYDVKM. CDR3 nucleotide sequence: TGTGCCAGCAGTTCAGACAGGGGTTTCGAAAAACTGTTTTTT. It specifies CASSSDRGFEKLFF.

The chain links TRBV5-6 to TRBJ2-1; D gene ambiguous. CDR1 is SGHDT, CDR2 YYEEEE, per germline. The V end was cut by 1 base, the J end by 7 bases, with 9 bases between. CDR3 length: 13 residues. The CDR3 loop reads CASSLYPENEQFF. The CDR3 DNA is TGTGCCAGCAGCTTGTATCCGGAGAATGAGCAGTTCTTC. Variable domain in full (rest from reference TRBV5-6 and TRBJ2-1): DAGVTQSPTHLIKTRGQQVTLRCSPKSGHDTVSWYQQALGQGPQFIFQYYEEEERQRGNFPDRFSGHQFPNYSSELNVNALLLGDSALYLCASSLYPENEQFFGPGTRLTVL.

The chain couples TRBV2 to TRBJ1-2, with 9 positions matching TRBD1. V lost 6 bases and J lost 5; bases outside the gene matches: 7. Germline V gene sequence: CDR1 SNHLY, CDR2 FYNNEI. The CDR3 length is 14 residues. The CDR3 region has the DNA TGTGCCAGCAGAAGACAGGGGGGTACTTATGGCTACACCTTC. The encoded protein is CASRRQGGTYGYTF.

In this sample, this clone turned up once. The chain joins TRBV19 to TRBJ1-2; 7 bases align to TRBD1. Germline lookup yields CDR1 LNHDA and CDR2 SQIVND (reference sequence). The CDR3 is 16 residues long. V shed 5 bases and J 2 bases; nucleotides not matched to a gene: 11. CDR3 bases: TGTGCCAGTAGTGCTCCCGAGACAGGGCTAAACTATGGCTACACCTTC. This encodes CASSAPETGLNYGYTF.

The genes are TRBV30 and TRBJ2-3, with TRBD2 matching 10 bases. Germline-derived CDR1 and CDR2 are GTSNPN and SVGIG (reference sequence). This CDR3 comprises 16 residues. The V and J ends lost 4 bases and 1 base, in that order; junction bases with no gene match: 8. The CDR3 nucleotides read TGTGCCTGGATTTTAAGGCTAGCGGGGGGCACAGATACGCAGTATTTT. This translates into CAWILRLAGGTDTQYF.

The chain combines TRBV5-6 with TRBJ2-4; D is perhaps TRBD1 (6 bases). CDR1 and CDR2 (germline): SGHDT, YYEEEE. The germline V and J ends were trimmed by 4 bases and 0 bases, with 11 bases remaining between them. The CDR3 totals 15 residues. CDR3 in DNA: TGTGCCAGCAGCCGGACAGAACTAGCCAAAAACATTCAGTACTTC. Translated: CASSRTELAKNIQYF. Based on the CDR3 plus reference TRBV5-6 and TRBJ2-4, the full variable domain is DAGVTQSPTHLIKTRGQQVTLRCSPKSGHDTVSWYQQALGQGPQFIFQYYEEEERQRGNFPDRFSGHQFPNYSSELNVNALLLGDSALYLCASSRTELAKNIQYFGAGTRLSVL.

This chain connects TRBV29-1 to TRBJ2-1; TRBD1 matches at 9 bases. J lost 1 base, V lost 4 bases, and 11 bases had no gene match. CDR1 and CDR2 from the germline V gene are SQVTM and ANQGSEA. The length of the CDR3 is 17 residues. Here the CDR3 DNA reads TGCAGCGTTGGCCTCTCTGGGGGACAGGGTTCCTACAATGAGCAGTTCTTC. The encoded protein is CSVGLSGGQGSYNEQFF.

The chain combines TRBV9 with TRBJ1-1; 8 nucleotides match TRBD1. The CDR3 has 16 residues. Germline V gene lookup returns CDR1 SGDLS and CDR2 YYNGEE. V gave up 3 bases and J gave up 1 base; unmatched junction bases: 8. The CDR3 DNA is TGTGCCAGCAGCGCCCTGGGACAGGTCGAGAACACTGAAGCTTTCTTT. It translates to CASSALGQVENTEAFF.

The V call is TRBV4-3, the J call TRBJ1-6; D is unclear. V shed 3 bases and J shed 10 bases, with 16 bases lying between them. The length of the CDR3 is 15 residues. Germline V CDR1 and CDR2: LGHNA, YSLEER. DNA of the CDR3: TGCGCCAGCAGCCAGTCTACCGGGATAGGGTCACCCCTCCACTTT. Protein product: CASSQSTGIGSPLHF.

The chain employs TRBV28 and TRBJ1-3, with 12 bases matching TRBD1. The V and J ends lost 5 bases and 4 bases, in that order; junction bases with no gene match: 15. This CDR3 region has 19 residues. Germline V CDR1 and CDR2: MDHEN, SYDVKM. This CDR3 is CASSVMTGTGGAMGNTIYF. The CDR3 DNA is TGTGCCAGCAGTGTGATGACCGGGACAGGGGGCGCTATGGGAAACACCATATATTTT.

This chain connects TRBV28 to TRBJ2-7, with a possible D match to TRBD2 (6 bases). The V end lost 4 bases, the J end lost 1 base, and 11 bases lay between the germline ends. Germline values: CDR1 MDHEN, CDR2 SYDVKM. This CDR3 has 14 amino acids. CDR3 in DNA: TGTGCCAGCAGTTCCGGGGGTAGATCCTACGAGCAGTACTTC. It codes for CASSSGGRSYEQYF.

The rearrangement links TRBV5-1 to TRBJ2-3; 16 bases fit TRBD2. Germline V gene data show CDR1 as SGHRS and CDR2 as YFSETQ. This CDR3 is 17 amino acids long. V was clipped by 4 bases and J by 5 bases; unmatched bases: 7. The CDR3 DNA is TGCGCCAGCAGCCTGGGACTAGCGGGAGGGCCGGGAGATACGCAGTATTTT. Translating gives CASSLGLAGGPGDTQYF.

This sequence joins TRBV30 and TRBJ1-1, with D possibly being TRBD1 (6 bases). Looked up from germline, CDR1 is GTSNPN and CDR2 is SVGIG (reference sequence). V gave up 2 bases and J gave up 0 bases, with 16 bases separating them. CDR3 length: 16 residues. The CDR3 sequence is CAWSPGARGLNTEAFF. Written as DNA, the CDR3 is TGTGCCTGGAGTCCAGGCGCGCGGGGGCTGAACACTGAAGCTTTCTTT.

CDR3 DNA sequence: TGCGCCAGCAGCTTGCAGACTGAATACAATGAGCAGTTCTTC. Its protein product is CASSLQTEYNEQFF. This chain joins TRBV5-1 and TRBJ2-1; D is unclear. Germline-derived CDR1 and CDR2 are SGHRS and YFSETQ. CDR3 length equals 14 residues. Trimming pared 1 base from V and 4 bases from J, leaving 9 bases between.